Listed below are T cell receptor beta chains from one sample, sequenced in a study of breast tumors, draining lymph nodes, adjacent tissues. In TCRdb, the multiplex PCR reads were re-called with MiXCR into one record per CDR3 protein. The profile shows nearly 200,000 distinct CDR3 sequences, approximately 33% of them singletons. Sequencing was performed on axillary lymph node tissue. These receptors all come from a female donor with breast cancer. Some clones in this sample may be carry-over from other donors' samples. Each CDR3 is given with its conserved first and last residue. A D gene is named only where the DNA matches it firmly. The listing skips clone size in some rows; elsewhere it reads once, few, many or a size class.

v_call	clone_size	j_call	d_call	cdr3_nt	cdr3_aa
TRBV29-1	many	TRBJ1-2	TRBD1	TGCAGCGTTGATCAGGGGGCCCCCGGGACAGGGTCGTATGGCTACACCTTC	CSVDQGAPGTGSYGYTF
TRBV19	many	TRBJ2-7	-	TGTGCCAGCCAGGGGGGCTCCTACGAGCAGTACTTC	CASQGGSYEQYF
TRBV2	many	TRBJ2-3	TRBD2	TGTGCCAGCAGTGCCTTAGCGGGAGCGGCAGATACGCAGTATTTT	CASSALAGAADTQYF
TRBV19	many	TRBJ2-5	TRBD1	TGTGCCAGTAGTCCTACAGGGGGCGGAGAGACCCAGTACTTC	CASSPTGGGETQYF
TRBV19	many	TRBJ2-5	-	TGTGCCAGTAGTCCAACCAACCCTCTGACCCAGTACTTC	CASSPTNPLTQYF
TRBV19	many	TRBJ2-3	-	TGTGCCAGTAGTAGTGCGGGACTCCTCACAGATACGCAGTATTTT	CASSSAGLLTDTQYF
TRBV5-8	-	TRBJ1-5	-	TGTGCCAGCAGCTTGGGACGGGACGGTCAGCCCCAGCATTTT	CASSLGRDGQPQHF
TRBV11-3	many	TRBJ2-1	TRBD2	TGTGCCAGCAGCGAACGGGGGGGCTACAATGAGCAGTTCTTC	CASSERGGYNEQFF
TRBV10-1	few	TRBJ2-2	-	TGCGCCAGCAGTGAGTACAGGCCGAACACCGGGGAGCTGTTTTTT	CASSEYRPNTGELFF
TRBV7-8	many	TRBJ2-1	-	TGTGCCAGCAGCTCCATCGGACAGCCCAATGAGCAGTTCTTC	CASSSIGQPNEQFF
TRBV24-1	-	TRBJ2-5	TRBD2	TGTGCCACCAGGACTAGCGGGTTAAACCAAGAGACCCAGTACTTC	CATRTSGLNQETQYF
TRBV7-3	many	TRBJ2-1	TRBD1	TGTGCCAGCAGCCTAGGGACAGGGTCCAATGAGCAGTTCTTC	CASSLGTGSNEQFF
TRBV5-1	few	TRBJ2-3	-	TGCGCCAGCAGCTACCCCACAGGGAGCACAGATACGCAGTATTTT	CASSYPTGSTDTQYF
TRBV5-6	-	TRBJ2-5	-	TGTGCCAGCCCCCTCTCGGGAGCGACCCAGTACTTC	CASPLSGATQYF
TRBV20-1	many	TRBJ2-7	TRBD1	TGCAGTGCTAGATCCCCCGGGACAGGGGTGGACGAGCAGTACTTC	CSARSPGTGVDEQYF
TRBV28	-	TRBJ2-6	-	TGTCCCAGCAGTTTATCCTGGACAGCCGTCTCTGGGGCCAACGTCCTGACTTTC	CPSSLSWTAVSGANVLTF
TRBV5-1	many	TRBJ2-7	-	TGCGCCAGCAGCTTGGCCGGGAGCTTGCCTGAGCAGTACTTC	CASSLAGSLPEQYF
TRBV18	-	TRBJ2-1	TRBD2	TGTGCCAGCTCACCACCAGTAGCGGGACGGAATGAGCAGTTCTTC	CASSPPVAGRNEQFF
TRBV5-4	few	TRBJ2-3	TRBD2	TGTGCCAGCAGCTCATCGCTCACAGCGGGGGGGTTCACAGATACGCAGTATTTT	CASSSSLTAGGFTDTQYF
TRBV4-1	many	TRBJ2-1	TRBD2	TGCGCCAGCAGCCAAATAGGCCTAGCGGTCGATGAGCAGTTCTTC	CASSQIGLAVDEQFF
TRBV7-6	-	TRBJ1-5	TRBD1	TGTGCCAGCAGCAAACTGACAGGGGGAGGGACCGAGCATTTT	CASSKLTGGGTEHF
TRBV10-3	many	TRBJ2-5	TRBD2	TGTGCCATCAGGCACGATAGCGGGGGAGAGACCCAGTACTTC	CAIRHDSGGETQYF
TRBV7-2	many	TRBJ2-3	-	TGTGCCAGCAGCTTAGCAGGAGGTGGGATTCCAGATACGCAGTATTTT	CASSLAGGGIPDTQYF
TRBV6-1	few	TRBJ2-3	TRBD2	TGTGCCAGCAGTGTAACTAGCGGGGGACGGGATACGCAGTATTTT	CASSVTSGGRDTQYF
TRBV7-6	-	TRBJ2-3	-	TGTGCCAGCAGCAAAACAAGACCATACAGGGCGAGTGCAGATACGCAGTATTTT	CASSKTRPYRASADTQYF
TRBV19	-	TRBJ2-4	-	TGTGCCAGTAGTATAGGTTACAGTAAAAACATTCAGTACTTC	CASSIGYSKNIQYF
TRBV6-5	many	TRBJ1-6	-	TGTGCCAGCAGTTACAGGTTTGAGGGCATCTATAATTCACCCCTCCACTTT	CASSYRFEGIYNSPLHF
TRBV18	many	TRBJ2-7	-	TGTGCCAGCTCACGTCCTGGGAATGAATACGAGCAGTACTTC	CASSRPGNEYEQYF
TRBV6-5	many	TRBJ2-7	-	TGTGCCAGCTCGCACCCTTTGACAGGTTCCTACGAGCAGTACTTC	CASSHPLTGSYEQYF
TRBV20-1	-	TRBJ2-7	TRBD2	TGCAGTGCTAACGGGGTCGGGAGGACTAGCGATAGCTACGAGCAGTACTTC	CSANGVGRTSDSYEQYF
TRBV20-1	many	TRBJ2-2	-	TGCAGTGCTAGGTGGGGGGCCGGGGAGCTGTTTTTT	CSARWGAGELFF
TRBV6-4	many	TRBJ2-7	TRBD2	TGTGCCAGCGCGGGACTAGCGGGAGGCCCCGAATACTACGAGCAGTACTTC	CASAGLAGGPEYYEQYF
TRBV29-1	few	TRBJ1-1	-	TGCAGCGTTGAACAGAACACTGAAGCTTTCTTT	CSVEQNTEAFF
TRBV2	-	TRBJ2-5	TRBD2	TGTGCCAGCAGTGACAGGGGACTAGCCGGGTCCCAAGAGACCCAGTACTTC	CASSDRGLAGSQETQYF
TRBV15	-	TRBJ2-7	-	TGTGCCACCAGCAGAGATGGGACTCCTTACGAGCAGTACTTC	CATSRDGTPYEQYF
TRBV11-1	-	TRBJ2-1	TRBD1	TGTGCCAGCGAGGGGGCGCGGGAGCAGTTCTTC	CASEGAREQFF
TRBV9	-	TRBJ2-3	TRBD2	TGTGCCAGCGGTCAACTAGCGGGAACACAAGAGACAGATACGCAGTATTTT	CASGQLAGTQETDTQYF
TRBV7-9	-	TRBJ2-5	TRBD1	TGTGCCAGCAGCCGTGGGACAGGGGGCGGACAAGAGACCCAGTACTTC	CASSRGTGGGQETQYF
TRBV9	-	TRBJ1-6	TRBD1	TGTGCCAGCAGCCGAGCAGGGGGATCAGGACCCCTCCACTTT	CASSRAGGSGPLHF
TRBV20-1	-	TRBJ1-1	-	TGCAGTGCTAGAAACCAACCGAACACTGAAGCTTTCTTT	CSARNQPNTEAFF
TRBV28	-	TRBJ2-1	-	TGTGCCAGCGGAAGCTATGGCTACAATGAGCAGTTCTTC	CASGSYGYNEQFF
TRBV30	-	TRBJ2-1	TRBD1	TGTGCCTGGGGGGCGGGACAGGGATCGTGGAGCTCCTACAATGAGCAGTTCTTC	CAWGAGQGSWSSYNEQFF